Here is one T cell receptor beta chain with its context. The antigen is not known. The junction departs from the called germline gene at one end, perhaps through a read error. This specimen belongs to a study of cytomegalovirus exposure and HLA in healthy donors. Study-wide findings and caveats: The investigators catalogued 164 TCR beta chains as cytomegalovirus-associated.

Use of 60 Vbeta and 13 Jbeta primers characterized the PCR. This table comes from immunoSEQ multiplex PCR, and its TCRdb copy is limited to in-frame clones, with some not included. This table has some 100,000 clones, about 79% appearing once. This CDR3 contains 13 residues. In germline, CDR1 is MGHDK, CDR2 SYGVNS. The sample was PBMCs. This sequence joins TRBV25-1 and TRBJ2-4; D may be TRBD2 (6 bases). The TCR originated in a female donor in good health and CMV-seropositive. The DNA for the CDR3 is TGTGCCAGCACTGAAGCGGGCAAAAACATTCAGTACTTC. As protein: CASTEAGKNIQYF.